The 26 T cell receptor beta chains presented below share a single source sample, sequenced in a study of OX40 agonist ivuxolimab in advanced cancers. Measured with immunoSEQ multiplex PCR; TCRdb has only the in-frame clones, and not every one. The sample lists approximately 60,000 clones; 70% to 90% were seen once. The sample consisted of CD4+ or CD8+ T cells sorted from blood, taken in a trial of the OX40 agonist ivuxolimab. Source of these receptors: an adult with an advanced solid tumor such as melanoma, head and neck, liver or kidney cancer.

CDR3 residues: CASSASGANVLTF. CDR3 in DNA: TGTGCCAGCAGCGCCTCTGGGGCCAACGTCCTGACTTTC. The V call is TRBV11-3, the J call TRBJ2-6; D remains unclear. CDR1 and CDR2 from the germline V gene are SGHNT and YENEEA. The germline V and J ends were trimmed by 5 bases and 0 bases, with 2 bases remaining between them. This CDR3 is 13 amino acids long. The variable domain in full, with the rest retrieved from reference TRBV11-3 and TRBJ2-6, is EAGVVQSPRYKIIEKKQPVAFWCNPISGHNTLYWYLQNLGQGPELLIRYENEEAVDDSQLPKDRFSAERLKGVDSTLKIQPAELGDSAVYLCASSASGANVLTFGAGSRLTVL.

The gene calls are TRBV2 and TRBJ1-2; TRBD1 aligns across 10 bases. This CDR3 comprises 17 residues. Trimming at V came to 6 bases and at J to 0 bases, leaving 10 bases not matched to a gene. Germline V gene lookup returns CDR1 SNHLY and CDR2 FYNNEI. The CDR3 DNA sequence: TGTGCCAGCAGGCTCCCGGGACAGGGGTTGTCTAACTATGGCTACACCTTC. It translates to CASRLPGQGLSNYGYTF.

This clone was counted once. V gene TRBV6-5 combines with J gene TRBJ1-6, with D unresolved. Germline-derived CDR1 and CDR2 are MNHEY and SVGAGI. The V end was cut by 0 bases, the J end by 9 bases, with 15 bases between. This CDR3 spans 16 amino acids. As DNA, the CDR3 is TGTGCCAGCAGTTACTCGCCGGGGTCAACGGTTTCACCCCTCCACTTT. Residues: CASSYSPGSTVSPLHF.

V and J are TRBV6-5 and TRBJ1-2; D not certain. Germline lookup yields CDR1 MNHEY and CDR2 SVGAGI. The CDR3 contains 13 residues. V dropped 7 bases and J dropped 7 bases, with 16 bases sitting between them. CDR3 region: CASTMDGAGGYTF. The DNA of the CDR3 is TGTGCCAGCACCATGGACGGCGCGGGTGGCTACACCTTC.

The genes are TRBV29-1 and TRBJ2-2; 7 bases are shared with TRBD1. CDR3 size: 13 residues. J lost 6 bases, V lost 6 bases, and 7 bases had no gene match. In germline, CDR1 is SQVTM, CDR2 ANQGSEA. Written as DNA, the CDR3 is TGCAGCGTCGGTATAGGGGGCGCCGGGGAGCTGTTTTTT. Translation: CSVGIGGAGELFF.

A single count supports this clone. The chain joins TRBV7-9 to TRBJ2-7, with 10 bases lining up with TRBD2. V lost 0 bases, J lost 3 bases, and 2 bases stayed unmatched. Germline V gene lookup returns CDR1 SEHNR and CDR2 FQNEAQ (reference sequence). The CDR3 has 15 residues. The CDR3 region has the DNA TGTGCCAGCAGCTTAGCCGGACTAGCGGTCTACGAGCAGTACTTC. It specifies CASSLAGLAVYEQYF.

The V gene is TRBV13, the J gene TRBJ2-2, with 12 bases that match TRBD2. There are 15 residues in the CDR3. V dropped 5 bases and J dropped 5; count of bases not matched to a gene: 3. Germline loops: CDR1 PRHDT, CDR2 FYEKMQ (reference sequence). This CDR3 reads CASSPGTSGTGELFF. The CDR3 DNA follows: TGTGCCAGCAGCCCCGGGACTAGCGGGACCGGGGAGCTGTTTTTT. Combining the CDR3 with reference TRBV13 and TRBJ2-2 gives the whole variable domain AAGVIQSPRHLIKEKRETATLKCYPIPRHDTVYWYQQGPGQDPQFLISFYEKMQSDKGSIPDRFSAQQFSDYHSELNMSSLELGDSALYFCASSPGTSGTGELFFGEGSRLTVL.

The genes are TRBV28 and TRBJ2-1; D is ambiguous. Germline values: CDR1 MDHEN, CDR2 SYDVKM. Trimming took 5 bases from V and 8 from J, leaving 16 bases between them. The CDR3 totals 14 residues. The CDR3 here is CASSAPTGVDEQFF. The CDR3 bases are TGTGCCAGCAGTGCCCCGACCGGAGTCGATGAGCAGTTCTTC.

The chain couples TRBV14 to TRBJ1-1; D ambiguous. Germline CDR1 reads SGHDN; CDR2 reads FVKESK. V dropped 3 bases and J dropped 2 bases, with 7 bases sitting between them. The CDR3 has 13 amino acids. The CDR3 DNA is TGTGCCAGCAGCCATAGCTACAACACTGAAGCTTTCTTT. It encodes CASSHSYNTEAFF.

This chain uses TRBV15 with TRBJ2-1, with 7 positions matching TRBD2. Germline trimming cut 8 bases from V and 4 bases from J; bases unmatched to any gene: 5. In germline, CDR1 is LNHNV, CDR2 YYDKDF (reference sequence). This CDR3 region has 13 residues. The DNA of the CDR3 is TGTGCCACCCGTCGCGGGAGATACAATGAGCAGTTCTTC. Translating gives CATRRGRYNEQFF.

The gene calls are TRBV21-1 and TRBJ2-2; the D call of TRBD1 is as the table states it, not checked on the DNA. TRBV21-1 is a listed pseudogene. This CDR3 has 18 residues. CDR3 region: CASSKPNRDIPNTGELFF. The CDR3 DNA sequence: TGTGCCAGCTCCAAACCGAATCGAGACATTCCGAACACCGGGGAGCTGTTTTTT.

The rearrangement links TRBV6-5 to TRBJ2-7, with TRBD1 matching 10 bases. The germline gives CDR1 MNHEY, CDR2 SVGAGI. With 6 bases clipped from V and 3 bases from J, the junction kept 5 bases outside the gene matches. This CDR3 contains 14 residues. CDR3 protein: CASRGQGVGYEQYF. The CDR3 nucleotides are TGTGCCAGCAGAGGACAGGGGGTAGGCTACGAGCAGTACTTC.

V gene TRBV6-5 combines with J gene TRBJ2-7; 10 nucleotides align to TRBD1. V gave up 6 bases and J gave up 6 bases; unmatched junction bases: 11. Germline-derived CDR1 and CDR2 are MNHEY and SVGAGI. The CDR3 spans 15 residues. As DNA, the CDR3 is TGTGCCAGCAGCGACACCTGGGACAGGGGTAGCGAGCAGTACTTC. Its protein is CASSDTWDRGSEQYF.

The chain has TRBV4-1 and TRBJ2-3; 7 bases map to TRBD2. CDR3 length equals 16 residues. Trimming took 2 bases from V and 4 from J; bases not matched to a gene: 9. CDR1 is MGHRA and CDR2 is YSYEKL in the germline V gene. DNA of the CDR3: TGCGCCAGCAGCCAAAGTCCGTCGGGAGGAGCAGATACGCAGTATTTT. This codes for CASSQSPSGGADTQYF.

This CDR3 is CASSSDRAYGYTF. CDR3 coding DNA: TGTGCCAGCAGTTCGGACAGGGCCTATGGCTACACCTTC. The V call is TRBV6-6, the J call TRBJ1-2; 8 bases are a match to TRBD1. The ends lost 4 bases at V and 4 bases at J; junction bases unmatched: 2. The CDR3 totals 13 residues. Germline CDR1 reads MNHNY; CDR2 reads SVGAGI (reference sequence).

This clone was observed a handful of times. The DNA of the CDR3 is TGTGCCAGCAGCTATGGACAGAGCTCCTACAATGAGCAGTTCTTC. Translation: CASSYGQSSYNEQFF. This chain joins TRBV5-4 and TRBJ2-1, with a weak D call TRBD1 (6 bases). The V gene's germline CDR1 is SGHNT and CDR2 YYREEE (reference sequence). CDR3 length: 15 amino acids. V lost 3 bases and J lost 0, with 10 bases in between.

This chain links TRBV7-2 with TRBJ1-2; D is possibly TRBD1 (5 bases). This CDR3 has 19 amino acids. Germline loops: CDR1 SGHTA, CDR2 FQGNSA. With 5 bases removed from V and 0 bases from J, the gap between germline ends came to 25 bases. CDR3 loop: CASSPRWGDPEGANYGYTF. The CDR3 DNA sequence: TGTGCCAGCAGCCCCCGGTGGGGGGACCCAGAAGGAGCTAACTATGGCTACACCTTC.

V is TRBV4-3 and J is TRBJ2-1; 8 bases agree with TRBD2. The CDR3 is 14 amino acids. V lost 3 bases, J lost 3 bases, and 1 base stayed unmatched. Germline CDR1 LGHNA, CDR2 YSLEER. CDR3 region: CASSQAGGYNEQFF. The CDR3 region has the DNA TGCGCCAGCAGCCAGGCGGGGGGCTACAATGAGCAGTTCTTC.

The chain links TRBV23-1 to TRBJ1-1; D remains ambiguous. TRBV23-1 is classed as an ORF, of uncertain function. V was pared by 4 bases and J by 3 bases, with 18 bases between. This CDR3 has 16 amino acids. In DNA, the CDR3 is TGCGCCAGCAGTCCCGACCGAGGGAGGGAAGACACTGAAGCTTTCTTT. Its translation: CASSPDRGREDTEAFF.

The chain uses TRBV19 and TRBJ1-1; D ambiguous. Deletions cut 5 bases from V and 1 base from J, with 17 bases between. Germline V lookup: CDR1 LNHDA, CDR2 SQIVND (reference sequence). The CDR3 loop spans 16 amino acids. CDR3 in amino acids: CASSSIGGSQNTEAFF. CDR3 sequence (DNA): TGTGCCAGTAGTTCTATCGGCGGCAGCCAGAACACTGAAGCTTTCTTT. The variable domain in full, with the rest retrieved from reference TRBV19 and TRBJ1-1, is DGGITQSPKYLFRKEGQNVTLSCEQNLNHDAMYWYRQDPGQGLRLIYYSQIVNDFQKGDIAEGYSVSREKKESFPLTVTSAQKNPTAFYLCASSSIGGSQNTEAFFGQGTRLTVV.

This clone was seen a single time. The V gene is TRBV28, the J gene TRBJ2-7; D is unclear. There are 13 residues in the CDR3. V shed 4 bases and J shed 7 bases, with 14 bases lying between them. Germline CDR1 reads MDHEN; CDR2 reads SYDVKM. The CDR3 DNA sequence: TGTGCCAGCAGTTCCTCCTTAGCTAAAGAGCAGTACTTC. This gives the protein CASSSSLAKEQYF.

J is TRBJ2-2 and V is TRBV28; 9 bases are shared with TRBD2. The CDR3 contains 14 residues. CDR1 is MDHEN and CDR2 is SYDVKM in the germline V gene. The V and J ends lost 9 bases and 1 base, in that order; junction bases with no gene match: 3. CDR3 coding DNA: TGTGCCAGTAGGCGGGAGGGGAACACCGGGGAGCTGTTTTTT. Translation gives CASRREGNTGELFF.

The chain joins TRBV5-1 to TRBJ2-3, with D maybe TRBD1 (5 bases). CDR1 SGHRS and CDR2 YFSETQ come from the germline V gene. The germline V and J ends were trimmed by 0 bases and 4 bases, with 9 bases remaining between them. The CDR3 has 14 amino acids. Written as DNA, the CDR3 is TGCGCCAGCAGCTTGGAAGGGGTCGCAGATACGCAGTATTTT. Translated: CASSLEGVADTQYF.

V gene TRBV7-8 combines with J gene TRBJ1-5, with 7 nucleotides matching TRBD1. Per the germline V gene, CDR1 is SGHVS and CDR2 is FQNEAQ. The CDR3 contains 14 residues. The ends lost 5 bases at V and 5 bases at J; junction bases unmatched: 6. The CDR3 DNA follows: TGTGCCAGCAGCGCGGGACAGACTTATCAGCCCCAGCATTTT. This encodes CASSAGQTYQPQHF.

The chain joins TRBV10-3 to TRBJ2-3, with D possibly matching TRBD2 (6 bases). The CDR3 totals 14 residues. Trimming removed 10 bases from V and 4 bases from J, with 18 bases in between. CDR1 and CDR2 (germline): ENHRY, SYGVKD. The CDR3 coding sequence is TGTGCCACCTGGACGGACTACGGGGCAGATACGCAGTATTTT. The encoded protein is CATWTDYGADTQYF.

The V call is TRBV10-3, the J call TRBJ2-7, with 11 nucleotides matching TRBD2. Looked up from germline, CDR1 is ENHRY and CDR2 is SYGVKD. The CDR3 contains 15 residues. V was pared by 4 bases and J by 3 bases, with 5 bases of the junction left unmatched. The CDR3 loop is CAISGSGTSGYEQYF. Here the CDR3 DNA reads TGTGCCATCAGTGGGTCGGGGACTAGCGGCTACGAGCAGTACTTC.